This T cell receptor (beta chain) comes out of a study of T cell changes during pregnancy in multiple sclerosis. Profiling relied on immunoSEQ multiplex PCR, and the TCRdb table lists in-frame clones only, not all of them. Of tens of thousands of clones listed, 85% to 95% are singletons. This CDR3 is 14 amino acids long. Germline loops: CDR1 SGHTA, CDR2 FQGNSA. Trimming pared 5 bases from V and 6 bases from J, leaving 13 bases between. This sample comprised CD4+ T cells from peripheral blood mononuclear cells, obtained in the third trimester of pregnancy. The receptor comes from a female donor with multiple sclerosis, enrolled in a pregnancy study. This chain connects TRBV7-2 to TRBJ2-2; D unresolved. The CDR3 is CASSPRLKSGELFF. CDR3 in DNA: TGTGCCAGCAGCCCGCGACTTAAATCCGGGGAGCTGTTTTTT.